This record looks at one T cell receptor beta chain sequence and its context. Antigen specificity is unknown. The source of the sample is a study of vaccination effects on CD4 cells after COVID-19. Repertoires were generated with immunoSEQ multiplex PCR, while TCRdb's copy carries only in-frame clones and drops some. The table has roughly 19,000 clones, roughly 70% seen once. The CDR3 extends over 13 amino acids. Trimming pared 0 bases from V and 0 bases from J, leaving 4 bases between. Germline V gene lookup returns CDR1 SGHRS and CDR2 YFSETQ. Antigen-specific CD4+ T cells were first expanded with viral peptide pools by the ViraFEST assay and only then sequenced. When around 10 days of culture had elapsed, CD4+ T cells were isolated. Prior SARS-CoV-2 infection was absent in the vaccine recipients, as shown by negative nucleocapsid antibodies.

The clonotype comes from a human donor who received a COVID-19 vaccine. This chain connects TRBV5-1 to TRBJ2-7; no clear D gene. This material consisted of CD4+ T cells from PBMCs cultured with HCoV-NL63 spike peptides, taken before COVID-19 vaccination. CDR3 bases: TGCGCCAGCAGCTTGGGGTTCTCCTACGAGCAGTACTTC. Translating it yields CASSLGFSYEQYF.